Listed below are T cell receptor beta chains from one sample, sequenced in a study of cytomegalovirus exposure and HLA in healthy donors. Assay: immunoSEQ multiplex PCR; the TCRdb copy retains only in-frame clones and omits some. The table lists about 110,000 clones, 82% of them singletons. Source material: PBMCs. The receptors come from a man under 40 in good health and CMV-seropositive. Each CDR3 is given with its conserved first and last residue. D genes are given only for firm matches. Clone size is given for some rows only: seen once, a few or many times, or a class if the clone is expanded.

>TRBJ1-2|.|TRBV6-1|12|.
CASKVGHYGYTF
TGTGCCAGCAAGGTGGGCCACTATGGCTACACCTTC
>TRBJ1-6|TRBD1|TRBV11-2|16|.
CASSSGQGAPSGPLHF
TGTGCCAGCAGCTCGGGACAGGGTGCCCCATCGGGTCCCCTCCACTTT
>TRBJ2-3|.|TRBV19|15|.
CATRGTSAAMDTQYF
TGTGCCACCAGGGGCACTAGCGCTGCAATGGATACGCAGTATTTT
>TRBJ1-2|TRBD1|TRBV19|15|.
CASRGTGHFNYGYTF
TGTGCCAGTAGAGGGACAGGGCATTTTAACTATGGCTACACCTTC
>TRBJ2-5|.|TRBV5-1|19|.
CASSLLDRGQNSGHLYQYF
TGCGCCAGCAGCTTGCTCGACAGGGGTCAAAATAGCGGGCACCTTTACCAGTACTTC
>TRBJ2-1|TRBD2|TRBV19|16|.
CASSIGAGGNYNEQFF
TGTGCCAGTAGTATAGGAGCGGGGGGGAACTACAATGAGCAGTTCTTC
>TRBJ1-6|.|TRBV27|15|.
CASSLRVRERTALHF
TGTGCCAGCAGTTTAAGGGTCCGGGAACGAACGGCCCTCCACTTT
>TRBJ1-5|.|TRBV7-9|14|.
CASSLGSGRQPQHF
TGTGCCAGCAGCTTAGGGTCAGGGAGGCAGCCCCAGCATTTT
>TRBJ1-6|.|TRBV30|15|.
CAWGWAGPYNSPLHF
TGTGCCTGGGGGTGGGCAGGGCCATATAATTCACCCCTCCACTTT
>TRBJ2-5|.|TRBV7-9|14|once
CASSTGQTPETQYF
TGTGCCAGCAGCACCGGACAGACCCCAGAGACCCAGTACTTC
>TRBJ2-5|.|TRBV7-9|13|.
CASSFGRQGTQYF
TGTGCCAGCAGCTTTGGGCGCCAAGGGACCCAGTACTTC
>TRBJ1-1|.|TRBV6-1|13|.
CAVTGLSYTEAFF
TGTGCCGTCACAGGTTTAAGTTACACTGAAGCTTTCTTT
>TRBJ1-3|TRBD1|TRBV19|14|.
CATTGTGSGNTIYF
TGTGCCACTACCGGGACAGGGTCTGGAAACACCATATATTTT
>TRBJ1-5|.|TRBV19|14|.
CASSLDRNNQPQHF
TGTGCCAGTAGCCTGGACAGAAACAATCAGCCCCAGCATTTT
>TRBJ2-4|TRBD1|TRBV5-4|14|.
CASSFGTGRDSQYF
TGTGCCAGCAGCTTCGGGACGGGCCGGGACAGTCAGTACTTC
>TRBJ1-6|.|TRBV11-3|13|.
CASSPVADSPLHF
TGTGCCAGCAGCCCCGTTGCGGATTCACCCCTCCACTTT
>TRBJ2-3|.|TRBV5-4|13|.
CASSPVGPDTQYF
TGTGCCAGCAGCCCGGTGGGGCCAGATACGCAGTATTTT
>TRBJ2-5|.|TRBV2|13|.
CASTRESQETQYF
TGTGCCAGCACTAGGGAGAGCCAAGAGACCCAGTACTTC
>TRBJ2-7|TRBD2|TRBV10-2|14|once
CASRPGLGSYEQYF
TGCGCCAGCAGGCCGGGACTAGGCTCCTACGAGCAGTACTTC
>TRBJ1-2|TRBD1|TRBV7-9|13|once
CASSRGQLYGYTF
TGTGCCAGCAGCCGGGGACAGCTCTATGGCTACACCTTC
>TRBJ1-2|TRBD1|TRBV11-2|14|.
CASSSRTGGVYYTF
TGTGCCAGCAGCTCCCGGACAGGGGGAGTGTACTACACCTTC
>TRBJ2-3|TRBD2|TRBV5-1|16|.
CASAIPGTSGTDTQYF
TGCGCCAGCGCAATTCCCGGGACTAGCGGAACAGATACGCAGTATTTT
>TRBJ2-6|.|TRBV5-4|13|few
CASSRSGANGLTF
TGTGCCAGCAGCCGCTCTGGGGCCAACGGCCTGACTTTC
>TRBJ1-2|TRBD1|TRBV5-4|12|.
CASSSTGVGYTF
TGTGCCAGCAGTTCGACAGGGGTTGGCTACACCTTC
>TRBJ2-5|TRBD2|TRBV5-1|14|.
CASRAAGEGETQYF
TGCGCCAGCAGAGCAGCGGGGGAGGGCGAGACCCAGTACTTC
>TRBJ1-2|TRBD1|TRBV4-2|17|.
CASSHQGQGGRTYGYTF
TGTGCCAGCAGCCACCAAGGACAGGGCGGAAGGACCTATGGCTACACCTTC
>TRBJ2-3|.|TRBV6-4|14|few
CASSQIASTDTQYF
TGTGCCAGCAGTCAGATCGCTAGCACAGATACGCAGTATTTT
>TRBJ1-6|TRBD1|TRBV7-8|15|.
CASSTWDSNNSPLHF
TGTGCCAGCAGCACCTGGGACAGTAATAATTCACCCCTCCACTTT
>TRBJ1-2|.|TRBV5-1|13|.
CASSLAGEGGYTF
TGCGCCAGCAGCTTGGCAGGTGAGGGAGGCTACACCTTC
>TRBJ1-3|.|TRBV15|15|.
CATSRDRGVMNTIYF
TGTGCCACCAGCAGAGATCGGGGGGTTATGAACACCATATATTTT
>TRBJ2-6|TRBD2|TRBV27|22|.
CASSLSRGTVSGGTSGANVLTF
TGTGCCAGCAGTTTGTCAAGGGGTACGGTTAGCGGGGGGACCTCTGGGGCCAACGTCCTGACTTTC
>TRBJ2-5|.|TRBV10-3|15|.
CATSGGIARQETQYF
TGTGCCACCTCTGGGGGGATAGCGCGGCAAGAGACCCAGTACTTC
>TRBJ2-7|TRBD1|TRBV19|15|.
CATSLDRGYPYEQYF
TGTGCCACCTCGCTGGACAGGGGATACCCCTACGAGCAGTACTTC
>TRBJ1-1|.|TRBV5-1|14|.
CASSITTGNTEAFF
TGCGCCAGCAGCATAACTACAGGGAACACTGAAGCTTTCTTT
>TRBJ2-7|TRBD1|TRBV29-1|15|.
CSVQGTGKVSHEQYF
TGCAGCGTCCAAGGGACAGGGAAGGTTTCTCACGAGCAGTACTTC
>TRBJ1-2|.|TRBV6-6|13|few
CAIISTGTMSYTF
TGTGCCATCATTTCGACCGGGACTATGAGCTACACCTTC
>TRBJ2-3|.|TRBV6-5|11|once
CASRQGNTQYF
TGTGCCAGCAGGCAGGGGAATACGCAGTATTTT
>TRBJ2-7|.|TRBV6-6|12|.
CASTTGSYEQYF
TGTGCCAGCACGACAGGATCCTACGAGCAGTACTTC
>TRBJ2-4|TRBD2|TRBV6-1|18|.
CASSERDGGAGKKNIQYF
TGTGCCAGCAGTGAACGAGACGGGGGGGCTGGGAAGAAAAACATTCAGTACTTC
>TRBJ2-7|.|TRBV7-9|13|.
CSSSLGQSYEQYF
TGTTCCAGCAGCTTAGGGCAGTCCTACGAGCAGTACTTC
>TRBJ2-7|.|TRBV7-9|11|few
CASSSIYEQYF
TGTGCCAGCAGCTCAATTTACGAGCAGTACTTC